This passage covers 26 T cell receptor beta chains from one sample sequenced in a study of blood T cell repertoires in COVID-19. Using immunoSEQ multiplex PCR, the repertoire was profiled, and TCRdb retains in-frame clones only, with some absent. The table records approximately 150,000 clones, 80% to 90% of them present only once. Sequenced: peripheral blood. These receptors were obtained from a man aged 55 to 69 with active or convalescent COVID-19.

The chain joins TRBV19 to TRBJ2-7; weak D call: TRBD1 (7 bases). Trimming stripped 9 bases from V and 6 bases from J, with 18 bases between. Germline CDR1 is LNHDA and CDR2 is SQIVND (reference sequence). The CDR3 sequence is 13 residues long. The CDR3 is CASSKYRGGEQYV. CDR3 DNA: TGTGCCAGCTCGAAGTACAGGGGAGGCGAGCAGTACGTC.

This rearrangement joins TRBV6-5 to TRBJ1-2; D gene ambiguous. Trimming cost V 4 bases and J 6 bases, with 6 bases left between them. Germline V gene sequence: CDR1 MNHEY, CDR2 SVGAGI. The CDR3 runs 11 residues. CDR3 residues: CASSSEHGYTF. In nucleotides, the CDR3 is TGTGCCAGCAGTTCGGAGCATGGCTACACCTTC.

J is TRBJ2-1 and V is TRBV5-1, with 11 bases identical to TRBD1. Trimming cost V 6 bases and J 7 bases; bases outside gene matches: 9. In germline, CDR1 is SGHRS, CDR2 YFSETQ. The CDR3 contains 15 residues. Written as DNA, the CDR3 is TGCGCCAGCAACCCCGGGACAGGGGGAAAGAATGAGCAGTTCTTC. This gives the protein CASNPGTGGKNEQFF.

The chain links TRBV4-1 to TRBJ2-6; 8 bases are a match to TRBD2. This CDR3 region has 18 residues. With 2 bases clipped from V and 0 bases from J, the junction kept 6 bases outside the gene matches. CDR1 MGHRA and CDR2 YSYEKL come from the germline V gene. CDR3 sequence (DNA): TGCGCCAGCAGCCAACTTCTAGCGGGCAACTCTGGGGCCAACGTCCTGACTTTC. This gives the protein CASSQLLAGNSGANVLTF.

The chain joins TRBV12-3 or TRBV12-4 to TRBJ1-1, with 7 nucleotides matching TRBD1. V dropped 6 bases and J dropped 4; count of bases not matched to a gene: 5. The CDR3 length is 13 residues. The CDR3 region has the DNA TGTGCCAGCAGGCTGACAGGGACCACTGAAGCTTTCTTT. It encodes CASRLTGTTEAFF.

The chain has TRBV7-9 and TRBJ2-7; D is perhaps TRBD2 (5 bases). The CDR3 is 13 amino acids. Germline CDR1 and CDR2: SEHNR and FQNEAQ (reference sequence). Trimming cost V 5 bases and J 6 bases, with 14 bases left between them. DNA for the CDR3: TGTGCCAGCAGCCCCGGGGAAGTGGGCGAGCAGTACGTC. Amino acids: CASSPGEVGEQYV.

This chain connects TRBV7-8 to TRBJ1-6; TRBD1 is a possible D gene (5 bases). The CDR3 spans 20 residues. CDR1 is SGHVS and CDR2 is FQNEAQ in the germline V gene. V shed 5 bases and J shed 4 bases, with 27 bases lying between them. CDR3 sequence reads: CASSDRLSVAGLSYNSPLHF. CDR3 DNA sequence: TGTGCCAGCAGCGATCGGTTATCGGTGGCAGGGCTATCTTATAATTCACCCCTCCACTTT. The variable domain in full, with the rest retrieved from reference TRBV7-8 and TRBJ1-6, is GAGVSQSPRYKVAKRGQDVALRCDPISGHVSLFWYQQALGQGPEFLTYFQNEAQLDKSGLPSDRFFAERPEGSVSTLKIQRTQQEDSAVYLCASSDRLSVAGLSYNSPLHFGNGTRLTVT.

The chain couples TRBV27 to TRBJ2-4; 9 bases fit TRBD2. Germline values: CDR1 MNHEY, CDR2 SMNVEV (reference sequence). V gave up 4 bases and J gave up 6 bases; unmatched junction bases: 13. This CDR3 comprises 17 residues. For the CDR3, the DNA is TGTGCCAGCAGTTCCCGACTAGCGGAGATGGGGGCAAACATTCAGTACTTC. It codes for CASSSRLAEMGANIQYF.

As for this clone: This specimen includes other DNA sequences encoding the same CDR3. This chain connects TRBV30 to TRBJ1-5; 7 nucleotides align to TRBD1. Germline-derived CDR1 and CDR2 are GTSNPN and SVGIG (reference sequence). The CDR3 loop spans 13 amino acids. Losses at the gene ends were 2 bases for V and 6 bases for J; bases not matched to a gene: 4. The CDR3 loop is CAWSRQGAQPQHF. The CDR3 DNA reads TGTGCCTGGAGTCGACAGGGAGCTCAGCCCCAGCATTTT.

V is TRBV27 and J is TRBJ2-1; a possible D gene is TRBD2 (7 bases). Per the germline V gene, CDR1 is MNHEY and CDR2 is SMNVEV (reference sequence). This CDR3 contains 16 residues. V was clipped by 7 bases and J by 8 bases, with 24 bases between them. The CDR3 coding sequence is TGTGCCAGCATTGGGGCGGGGGCTCACCCGAAGGATGAGCAGTTCTTC. This sequence encodes CASIGAGAHPKDEQFF.

The rearrangement links TRBV4-1 to TRBJ2-6; D might be TRBD1 (6 bases). Trimming shortened V by 6 bases and J by 1 base, and 19 bases separated the two germline ends. This CDR3 has 18 residues. The germline CDR1 and CDR2 sequences are MGHRA and YSYEKL. CDR3 nucleotides: TGCGCCAGCAGACCAGGACAGACCGCTCTATCTGGGGCCAACGTCCTGACTTTC. Its protein product is CASRPGQTALSGANVLTF.

The V and J genes are TRBV9 and TRBJ2-1; possibly TRBD1 for D (6 bases). V lost 1 base, J lost 5 bases, and 13 bases lay in between. This CDR3 spans 15 amino acids. From germline, CDR1 is SGDLS and CDR2 YYNGEE. This CDR3 reads CASSVRVQGDNEQFF. The CDR3 nucleotides are TGTGCCAGCAGCGTAAGAGTACAGGGCGACAATGAGCAGTTCTTC.

The J gene is TRBJ2-1, the V gene TRBV19; possible D gene TRBD2, 5 bases. The germline CDR1 and CDR2 sequences are LNHDA and SQIVND (reference sequence). Trimming took off 5 bases at V and 6 bases at J, with 14 bases between the two ends. The CDR3 has 14 amino acids. The chain's CDR3 is CASSFGSGGNEQFF. For the CDR3, the DNA is TGTGCCAGTAGTTTCGGTTCAGGAGGCAATGAGCAGTTCTTC.

The gene calls are TRBV19 and TRBJ2-5, with D possibly being TRBD1 (7 bases). The ends were cut back, 2 bases at V and 2 bases at J, with 18 bases in the middle. The CDR3 extends over 17 amino acids. Looked up from germline, CDR1 is LNHDA and CDR2 is SQIVND (reference sequence). The CDR3 loop is CASSISSAGGFQETQYF. Here the CDR3 DNA reads TGTGCCAGTAGTATATCATCCGCAGGGGGGTTTCAAGAGACCCAGTACTTC.

The CDR3 region is CASSVSAGSYNEQFF. CDR3 nucleotides: TGTGCCAGCAGTGTTTCTGCGGGATCCTACAATGAGCAGTTCTTC. The V and J genes are TRBV25-1 and TRBJ2-1; tentatively, D is TRBD2 (6 bases). With 4 bases removed from V and 1 base from J, the gap between germline ends came to 11 bases. The germline V gene has CDR1 MGHDK and CDR2 SYGVNS. CDR3 length equals 15 residues.

A few counts support this clone. The gene calls are TRBV6-1 and TRBJ2-5, with 7 bases lining up with TRBD1. CDR1 and CDR2 (germline): MNHNS, SASEGT. The CDR3 loop spans 11 amino acids. V gave up 9 bases and J gave up 12 bases; unmatched junction bases: 10. CDR3 residues: CASREVDREYF. The CDR3 DNA reads as TGTGCCAGTCGTGAAGTAGACAGGGAGTACTTC.

The rearrangement links TRBV24-1 to TRBJ2-3, with D perhaps matching TRBD2 (5 bases). Trimming cost V 2 bases and J 8 bases, with 16 bases left between them. Germline CDR1 reads KGHDR; CDR2 reads SFDVKD. CDR3 length: 15 amino acids. In DNA, the CDR3 is TGTGCCACCAGTGATTCCGCGGGCCTGCAGTTTACGCAGTATTTT. Amino acids: CATSDSAGLQFTQYF.

There are a few counts of this clone. CDR3 in DNA: TGTGCCAGCAGCTCATGGAGTAGCGGGAGGGCTTATGAGCAGTTCTTC. Translation gives CASSSWSSGRAYEQFF. The chain joins TRBV7-8 to TRBJ2-1, with TRBD2 matching over 11 bases. V shed 4 bases and J 8 bases; nucleotides not matched to a gene: 10. Germline loops: CDR1 SGHVS, CDR2 FQNEAQ. The CDR3 runs 16 residues.

V usage is TRBV3-1 (or the pseudogene TRBV3-2) and J usage is TRBJ2-7; D gene ambiguous. The germline CDR1 and CDR2 sequences are LGHDT and YNNKEL (reference sequence). The CDR3 is 11 amino acids. V was trimmed by 3 bases and J by 5 bases, leaving 5 bases between them. The CDR3 here is CASSHGHEQYF. CDR3 sequence (DNA): TGTGCCAGCAGCCATGGGCACGAGCAGTACTTC.

In DNA form, the CDR3 reads TGTGCCTGGAGCCAAGGGGCGGTCAATGAGCAGTTCTTC. Translated: CAWSQGAVNEQFF. The rearrangement links TRBV30 to TRBJ2-1; D is possibly TRBD1 (5 bases). Looked up from germline, CDR1 is GTSNPN and CDR2 is SVGIG (reference sequence). V lost 3 bases to trimming and J lost 6 bases, with 12 bases between them. This CDR3 has 13 residues.

The rearrangement uses TRBV7-9 and TRBJ1-3; D not certain. V lost 2 bases and J 0 bases, leaving 14 bases between the germline ends. Germline values: CDR1 SEHNR, CDR2 FQNEAQ (reference sequence). The CDR3 extends over 17 amino acids. The CDR3: CASSLTPLTNSGNTIYF. The CDR3, as DNA: TGTGCCAGCAGCTTAACCCCTCTGACAAACTCTGGAAACACCATATATTTT.

Details on this clone: Compared with germline, one end of the junction differs, possibly owing to a read error. This sequence joins TRBV7-7 and TRBJ2-5; D may correspond to TRBD1 or TRBD2 (5 bases each). Germline V gene data show CDR1 as SSHAT and CDR2 as FNYEAQ (reference sequence). The CDR3 consists of 13 residues. CDR3 sequence (DNA): TGTGCTAGCAGCTTAGAGGGGTCGGAGACCCAGTACTTC. It specifies CASSLEGSETQYF.

This chain uses TRBV28 with TRBJ1-5; D is ambiguous. V was trimmed by 3 bases and J by 3 bases, leaving 12 bases between them. CDR3 length equals 15 residues. The germline gives CDR1 MDHEN, CDR2 SYDVKM. The CDR3 sequence: CASSLVSLSNQPQHF. The CDR3 nucleotides are TGTGCCAGCAGTTTGGTGAGCCTGTCCAATCAGCCCCAGCATTTT. Variable domain in full (rest from reference TRBV28 and TRBJ1-5): DVKVTQSSRYLVKRTGEKVFLECVQDMDHENMFWYRQDPGLGLRLIYFSYDVKMKEKGDIPEGYSVSREKKERFSLILESASTNQTSMYLCASSLVSLSNQPQHFGDGTRLSIL.

V usage is TRBV27 and J usage is TRBJ2-1; D is possibly TRBD2 (6 bases). The CDR3 contains 15 residues. V lost 6 bases and J lost 4, with 16 bases in between. The germline V gene has CDR1 MNHEY and CDR2 SMNVEV (reference sequence). The CDR3 region has the DNA TGTGCCAGCAGGCTAGCTCCCGGGAGATACAATGAGCAGTTCTTC. It encodes CASRLAPGRYNEQFF.

The chain combines TRBV2 with TRBJ2-3; TRBD2 agrees at 10 bases. The V gene's germline CDR1 is SNHLY and CDR2 FYNNEI. The length of the CDR3 is 17 residues. Trimming took 1 base from V and 5 from J; bases not matched to a gene: 9. In nucleotides, the CDR3 is TGTGCCAGCAGTGAAGGAGTTCTAGCGGGGGTTCAAGATACGCAGTATTTT. Translation gives CASSEGVLAGVQDTQYF.

This clone was picked up a small number of times. The V call is TRBV28, the J call TRBJ1-3, with a possible D match to TRBD1 (5 bases). Germline V CDR1 and CDR2: MDHEN, SYDVKM. This CDR3 is built from 16 residues. V was pared by 8 bases and J by 4 bases, with 21 bases between. CDR3 in amino acids: CASGTLSTGVGNTIYF. For the CDR3, the DNA is TGTGCCAGCGGTACTCTATCAACGGGGGTGGGAAACACCATATATTTT. Using reference TRBV28 and TRBJ1-3 for the parts outside the CDR3, the full variable domain is DVKVTQSSRYLVKRTGEKVFLECVQDMDHENMFWYRQDPGLGLRLIYFSYDVKMKEKGDIPEGYSVSREKKERFSLILESASTNQTSMYLCASGTLSTGVGNTIYFGEGSWLTVV.